The subject of this entry is one T cell receptor beta chain. V was shortened by 5 bases and J by 0 bases, with 10 bases between the two germline ends. CDR3 length equals 14 residues. CDR1 is MNHEY and CDR2 is SMNVEV in the germline V gene (reference sequence). The data derive from a study of blood T cell repertoires in COVID-19. Study as a whole: The samples span acute and convalescent COVID-19 from the United States, Italy and Spain. In each case, the material was cDNA or gDNA derived from T cells, B-cell-depleted T cells, or PBMCs.

In the source study's methods: Amplification from reference gene primers served as the basis for estimated nucleated cell counts. The repertoire was sequenced with immunoSEQ multiplex PCR; TCRdb's copy has only in-frame clones and lacks some. That table gives V, J and clone size, and the DNA gave D and trimming. The profile covers roughly 100,000 clones, with 60% to 85% appearing a single time and around a tenth taken by the ten largest. The TCR sequence derives from a woman older than 75 with acute or convalescent COVID-19. The rearrangement joins TRBV27 to TRBJ1-2; D unclear. Sequencing was done on a sample of peripheral blood. Written as DNA, the CDR3 is TGTGCCAGCAGTCCCCGACGGGCTAACTATGGCTACACCTTC. It specifies CASSPRRANYGYTF.